The T cell receptor beta chain described here comes from a study of blood T cell repertoires in COVID-19. Across the whole study: The analysed material was cDNA or gDNA that came from T cells, B-cell-depleted T cells, or PBMCs.

Original processing notes: From reference gene primer amplification, estimates of nucleated cell counts were derived. Only in-frame clones appear in the TCRdb table, and some are missing; sequencing was by immunoSEQ multiplex PCR. The V and J calls and clone size come from that table; D and trimming were worked out from the DNA. The sample records some 220,000 clones, about 88% being singletons. Participants had their cohort set by participant-reported clinical history. Recovered Cohort 3 donors showed two negative PCRs, clearance, or symptom resolution. This clone appeared a single time. Germline lookup yields CDR1 SGHTS and CDR2 YDEGEE. The CDR3 sequence is 12 residues long. V was clipped by 4 bases and J by 4 bases; unmatched bases: 2.

The sequencing input was PBMCs or T cells enriched from blood (not recorded which). The chain recombines TRBV5-8 with TRBJ2-7; 7 bases align to TRBD1. The receptor's source is a woman younger than 45 who had recovered from COVID-19. This chain's CDR3 is CASSVTGYEQYF. The CDR3 DNA sequence: TGTGCCAGCAGCGTGACAGGGTACGAGCAGTACTTC.